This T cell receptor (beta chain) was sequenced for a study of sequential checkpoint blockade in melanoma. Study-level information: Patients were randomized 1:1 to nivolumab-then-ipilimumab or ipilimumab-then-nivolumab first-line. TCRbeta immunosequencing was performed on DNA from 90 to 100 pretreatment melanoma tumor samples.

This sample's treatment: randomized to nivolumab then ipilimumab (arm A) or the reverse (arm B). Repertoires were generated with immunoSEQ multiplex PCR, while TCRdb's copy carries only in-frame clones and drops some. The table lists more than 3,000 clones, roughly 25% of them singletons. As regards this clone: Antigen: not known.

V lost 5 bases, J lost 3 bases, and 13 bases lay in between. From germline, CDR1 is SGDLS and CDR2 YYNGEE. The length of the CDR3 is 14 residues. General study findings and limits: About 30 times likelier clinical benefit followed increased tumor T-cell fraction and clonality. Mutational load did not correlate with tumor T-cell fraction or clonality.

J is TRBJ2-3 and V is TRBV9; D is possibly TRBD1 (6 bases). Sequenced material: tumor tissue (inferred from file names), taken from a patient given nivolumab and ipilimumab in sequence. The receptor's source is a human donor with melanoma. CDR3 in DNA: TGTGCCAGCAGTCGGACAGCCAAAACAGATACGCAGTATTTT. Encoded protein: CASSRTAKTDTQYF.